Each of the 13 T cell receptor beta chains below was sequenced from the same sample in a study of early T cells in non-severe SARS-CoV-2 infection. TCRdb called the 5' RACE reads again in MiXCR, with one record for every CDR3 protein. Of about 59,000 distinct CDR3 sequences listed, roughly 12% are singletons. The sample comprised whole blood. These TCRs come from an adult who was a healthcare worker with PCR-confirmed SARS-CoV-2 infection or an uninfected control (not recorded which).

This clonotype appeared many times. The CDR3 bases are TGTGCCAGCAGCCTCTCGGGGAGGGCGTCGGGACTAGCGGGATCAAGCTCCTACAATGAGCAGTTCTTC. Protein: CASSLSGRASGLAGSSSYNEQFF. V is TRBV7-6 and J is TRBJ2-1, with 13 bases identical to TRBD2. This CDR3 has 23 residues. Per germline, CDR1 SGHVS and CDR2 FNYEAQ. V lost 5 bases, J lost 0 bases, and 22 bases stayed unmatched.

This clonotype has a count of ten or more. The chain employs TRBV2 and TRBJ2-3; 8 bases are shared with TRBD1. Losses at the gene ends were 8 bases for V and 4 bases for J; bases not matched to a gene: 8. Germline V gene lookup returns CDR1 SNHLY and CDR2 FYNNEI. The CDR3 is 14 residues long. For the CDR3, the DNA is TGTGCCAGCCCCGGACAGGGAAAACCAGATACGCAGTATTTT. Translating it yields CASPGQGKPDTQYF.

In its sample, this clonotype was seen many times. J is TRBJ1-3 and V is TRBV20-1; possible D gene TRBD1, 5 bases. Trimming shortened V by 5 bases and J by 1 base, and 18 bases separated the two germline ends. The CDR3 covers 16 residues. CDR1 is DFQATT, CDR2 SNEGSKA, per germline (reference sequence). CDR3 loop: CSASSGTDFSGNTIYF. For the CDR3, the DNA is TGCAGTGCTTCCTCCGGGACGGACTTTTCTGGAAACACCATATATTTT.

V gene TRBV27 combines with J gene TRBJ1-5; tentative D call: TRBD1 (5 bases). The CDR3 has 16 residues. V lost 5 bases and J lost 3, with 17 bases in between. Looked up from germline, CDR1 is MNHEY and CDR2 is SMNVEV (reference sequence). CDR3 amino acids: CASSPRDGSFNQPQHF. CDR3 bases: TGTGCCAGCAGTCCCCGGGACGGTTCTTTCAATCAGCCCCAGCATTTT.

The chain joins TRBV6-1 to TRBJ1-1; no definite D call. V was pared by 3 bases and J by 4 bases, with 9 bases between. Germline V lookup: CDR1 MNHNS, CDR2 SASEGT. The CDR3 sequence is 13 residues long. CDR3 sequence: CASSDRKFTEAFF. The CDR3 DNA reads TGTGCCAGCAGTGATCGGAAATTCACTGAAGCTTTCTTT.

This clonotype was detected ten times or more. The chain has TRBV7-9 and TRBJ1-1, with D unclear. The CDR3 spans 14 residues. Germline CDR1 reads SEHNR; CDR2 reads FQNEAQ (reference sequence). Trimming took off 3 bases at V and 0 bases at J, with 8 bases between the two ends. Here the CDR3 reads CASSFSRLNTEAFF. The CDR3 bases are TGTGCCAGCAGCTTTTCCAGATTGAACACTGAAGCTTTCTTT.

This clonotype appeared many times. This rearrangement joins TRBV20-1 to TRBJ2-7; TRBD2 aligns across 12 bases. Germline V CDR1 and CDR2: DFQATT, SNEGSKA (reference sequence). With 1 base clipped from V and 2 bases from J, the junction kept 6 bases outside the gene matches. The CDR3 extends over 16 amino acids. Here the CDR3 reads CSARGGRTSGTYEQYF. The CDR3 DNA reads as TGCAGTGCTAGAGGAGGCAGGACTAGCGGGACCTACGAGCAGTACTTC.

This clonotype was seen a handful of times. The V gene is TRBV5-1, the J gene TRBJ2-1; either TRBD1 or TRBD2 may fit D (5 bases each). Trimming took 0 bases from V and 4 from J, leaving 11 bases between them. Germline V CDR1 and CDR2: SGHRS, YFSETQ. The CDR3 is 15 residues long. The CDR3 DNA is TGCGCCAGCAGCTTGGTAGGGGAGAGGTACAATGAGCAGTTCTTC. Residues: CASSLVGERYNEQFF.

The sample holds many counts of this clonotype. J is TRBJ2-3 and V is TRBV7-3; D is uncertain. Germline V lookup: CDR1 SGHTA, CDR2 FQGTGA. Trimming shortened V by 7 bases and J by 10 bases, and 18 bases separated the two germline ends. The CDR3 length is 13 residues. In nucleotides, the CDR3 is TGTGCCAGCACACCACTCCCGTGGGGTTCGCAGTATTTT. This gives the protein CASTPLPWGSQYF.

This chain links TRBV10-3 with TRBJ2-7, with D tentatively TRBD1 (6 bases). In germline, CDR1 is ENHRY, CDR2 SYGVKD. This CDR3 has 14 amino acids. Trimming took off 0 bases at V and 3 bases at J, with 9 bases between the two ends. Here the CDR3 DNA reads TGTGCCATCAGTGAGTCGGTACAGGGCTACGAGCAGTACTTC. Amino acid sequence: CAISESVQGYEQYF.

The CDR3 loop is CASSSPTVIFPTQYF. The DNA of the CDR3 is TGTGCCAGCAGCTCCCCGACAGTCATTTTTCCGACCCAGTACTTC. J is TRBJ2-5 and V is TRBV6-2 or TRBV6-3; D perhaps matches TRBD1 (5 bases). V lost 6 bases and J lost 7, with 21 bases in between. This CDR3 comprises 15 residues. The germline gives CDR1 MNHEY, CDR2 SVGEGT.

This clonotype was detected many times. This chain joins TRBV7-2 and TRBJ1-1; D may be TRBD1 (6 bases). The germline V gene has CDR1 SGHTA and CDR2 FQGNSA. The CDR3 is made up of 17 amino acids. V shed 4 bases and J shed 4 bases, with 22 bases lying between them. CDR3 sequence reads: CASSSSGVFNWRTEAFF. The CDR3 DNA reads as TGTGCCAGCAGCTCCTCAGGGGTTTTTAATTGGCGCACTGAAGCTTTCTTT.

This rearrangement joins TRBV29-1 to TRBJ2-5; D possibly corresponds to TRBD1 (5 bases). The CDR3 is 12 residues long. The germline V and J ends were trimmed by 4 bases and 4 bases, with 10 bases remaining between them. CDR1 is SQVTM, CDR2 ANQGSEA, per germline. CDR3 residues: CSVGQQGETQYF. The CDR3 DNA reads TGCAGCGTTGGACAGCAGGGAGAGACCCAGTACTTC.